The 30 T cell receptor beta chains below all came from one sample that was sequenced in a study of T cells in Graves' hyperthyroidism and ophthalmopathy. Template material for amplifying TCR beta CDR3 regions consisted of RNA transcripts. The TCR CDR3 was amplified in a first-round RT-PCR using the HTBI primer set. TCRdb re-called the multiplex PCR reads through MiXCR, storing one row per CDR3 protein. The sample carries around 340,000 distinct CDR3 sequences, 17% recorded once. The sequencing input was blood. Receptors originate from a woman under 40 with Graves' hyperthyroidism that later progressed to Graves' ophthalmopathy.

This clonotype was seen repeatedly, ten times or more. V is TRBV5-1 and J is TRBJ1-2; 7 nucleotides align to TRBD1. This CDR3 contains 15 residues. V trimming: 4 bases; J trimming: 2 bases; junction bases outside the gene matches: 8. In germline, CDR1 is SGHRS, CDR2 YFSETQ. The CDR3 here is CASSEGANGNYGYTF. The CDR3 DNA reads TGCGCCAGCAGCGAGGGGGCGAACGGGAACTATGGCTACACCTTC.

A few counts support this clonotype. The chain's CDR3 is CASSLVGALNTEAFF. The DNA for the CDR3 is TGTGCCAGCAGCTTAGTAGGGGCCTTGAACACTGAAGCTTTCTTT. The V call is TRBV7-9, the J call TRBJ1-1; D is possibly TRBD1 (5 bases). From germline, CDR1 is SEHNR and CDR2 FQNEAQ (reference sequence). The CDR3 totals 15 residues. Trimming took 1 base from V and 0 from J, leaving 9 bases between them.

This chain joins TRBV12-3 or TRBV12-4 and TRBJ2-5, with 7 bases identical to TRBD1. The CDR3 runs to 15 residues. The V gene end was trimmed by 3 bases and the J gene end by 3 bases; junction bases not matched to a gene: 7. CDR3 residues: CASSFRSGGKETQYF. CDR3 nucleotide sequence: TGTGCCAGCAGTTTTCGGTCAGGGGGAAAAGAGACCCAGTACTTC.

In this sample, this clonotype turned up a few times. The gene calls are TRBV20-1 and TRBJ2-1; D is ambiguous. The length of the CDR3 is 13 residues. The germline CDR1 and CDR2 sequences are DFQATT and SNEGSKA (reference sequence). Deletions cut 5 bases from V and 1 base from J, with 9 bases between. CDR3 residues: CSASRVSYNEQFF. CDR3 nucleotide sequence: TGCAGTGCTTCTAGGGTTTCCTACAATGAGCAGTTCTTC.

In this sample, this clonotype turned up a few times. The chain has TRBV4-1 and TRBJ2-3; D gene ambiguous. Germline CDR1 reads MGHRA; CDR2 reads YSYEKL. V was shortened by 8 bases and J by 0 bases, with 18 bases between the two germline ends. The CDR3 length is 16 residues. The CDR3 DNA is TGCGCCAGCTCCAATTGGCAGCAATCAAGCACAGATACGCAGTATTTT. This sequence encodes CASSNWQQSSTDTQYF.

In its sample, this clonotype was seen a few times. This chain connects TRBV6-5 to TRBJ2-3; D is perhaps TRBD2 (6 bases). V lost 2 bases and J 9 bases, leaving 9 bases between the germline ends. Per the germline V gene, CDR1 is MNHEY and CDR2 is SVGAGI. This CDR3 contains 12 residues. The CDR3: CASSYGDWTQYF. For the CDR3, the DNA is TGTGCCAGCAGTTACGGGGACTGGACGCAGTATTTT.

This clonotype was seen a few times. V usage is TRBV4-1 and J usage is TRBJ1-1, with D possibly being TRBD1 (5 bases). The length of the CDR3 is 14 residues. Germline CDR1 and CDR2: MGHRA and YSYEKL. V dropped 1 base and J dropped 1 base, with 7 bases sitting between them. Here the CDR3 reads CASSQAGGNTEAFF. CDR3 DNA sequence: TGCGCCAGCAGCCAAGCGGGGGGGAACACTGAAGCTTTCTTT.

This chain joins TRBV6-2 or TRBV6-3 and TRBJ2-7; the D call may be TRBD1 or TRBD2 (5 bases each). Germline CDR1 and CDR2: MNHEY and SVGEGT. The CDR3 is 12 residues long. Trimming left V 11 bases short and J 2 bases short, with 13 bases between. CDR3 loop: CAFSGTTYEQYF. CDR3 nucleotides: TGTGCCTTTTCAGGGACGACCTACGAGCAGTACTTC.

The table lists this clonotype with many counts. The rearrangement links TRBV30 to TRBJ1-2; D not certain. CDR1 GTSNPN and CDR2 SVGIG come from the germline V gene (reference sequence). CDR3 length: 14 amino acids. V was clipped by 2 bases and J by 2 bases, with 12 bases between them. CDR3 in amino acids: CAWSFGRINYGYTF. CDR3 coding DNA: TGTGCCTGGAGTTTCGGCAGAATCAACTATGGCTACACCTTC.

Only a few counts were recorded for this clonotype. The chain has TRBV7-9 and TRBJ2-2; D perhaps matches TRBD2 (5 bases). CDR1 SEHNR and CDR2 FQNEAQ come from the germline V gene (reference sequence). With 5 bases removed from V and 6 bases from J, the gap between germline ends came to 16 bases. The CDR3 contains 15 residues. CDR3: CASSPSLGVPGELFF. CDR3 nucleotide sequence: TGTGCCAGCAGCCCCAGTCTCGGGGTTCCCGGGGAGCTGTTTTTT.

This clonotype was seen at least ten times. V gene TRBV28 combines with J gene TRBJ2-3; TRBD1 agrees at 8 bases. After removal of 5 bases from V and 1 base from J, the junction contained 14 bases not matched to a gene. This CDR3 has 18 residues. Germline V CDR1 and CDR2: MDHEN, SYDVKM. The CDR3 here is CASSQPPRQGFGTDTQYF. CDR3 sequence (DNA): TGTGCCAGCAGTCAACCCCCAAGACAGGGGTTCGGCACAGATACGCAGTATTTT.

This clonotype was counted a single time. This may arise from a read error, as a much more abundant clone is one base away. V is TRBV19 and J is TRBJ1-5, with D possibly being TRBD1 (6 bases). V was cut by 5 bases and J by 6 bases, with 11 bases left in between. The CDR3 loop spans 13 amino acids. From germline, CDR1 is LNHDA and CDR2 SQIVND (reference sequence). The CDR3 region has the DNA TGTGCCAGTAGTTGGGGGGGCCGTCAGCCCCAGCATTTT. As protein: CASSWGGRQPQHF.

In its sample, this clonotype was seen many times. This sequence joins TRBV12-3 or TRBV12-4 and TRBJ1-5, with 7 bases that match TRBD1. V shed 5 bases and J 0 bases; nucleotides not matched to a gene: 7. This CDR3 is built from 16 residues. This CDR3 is CASSEGGQNSNQPQHF. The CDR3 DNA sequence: TGTGCCAGCAGTGAGGGGGGACAGAATAGCAATCAGCCCCAGCATTTT.

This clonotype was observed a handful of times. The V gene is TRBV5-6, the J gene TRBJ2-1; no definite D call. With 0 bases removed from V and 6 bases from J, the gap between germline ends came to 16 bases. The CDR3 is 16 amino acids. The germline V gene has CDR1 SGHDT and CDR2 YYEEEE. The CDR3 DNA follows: TGTGCCAGCAGCTTGGTTGGCAGGTTGACGTCCAATGAGCAGTTCTTC. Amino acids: CASSLVGRLTSNEQFF.

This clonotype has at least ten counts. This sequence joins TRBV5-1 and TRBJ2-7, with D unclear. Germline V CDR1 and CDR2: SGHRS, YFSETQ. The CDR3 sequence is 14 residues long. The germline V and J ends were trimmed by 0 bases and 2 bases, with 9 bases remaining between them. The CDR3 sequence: CASSLGVSTYEQYF. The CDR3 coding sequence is TGCGCCAGCAGCTTGGGCGTCAGTACCTACGAGCAGTACTTC.

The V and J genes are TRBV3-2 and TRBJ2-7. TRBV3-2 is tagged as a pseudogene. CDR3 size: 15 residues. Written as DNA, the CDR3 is TGTGCCAGCAGCCAAGCCCCAGACATGAAACACGAGCAGTACTTC. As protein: CASSQAPDMKHEQYF.

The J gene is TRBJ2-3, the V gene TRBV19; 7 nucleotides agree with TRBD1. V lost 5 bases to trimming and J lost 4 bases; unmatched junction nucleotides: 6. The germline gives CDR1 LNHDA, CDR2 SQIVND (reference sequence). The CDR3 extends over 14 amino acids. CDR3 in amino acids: CASSSGTAADTQYF. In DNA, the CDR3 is TGTGCCAGTAGTTCCGGGACAGCCGCAGATACGCAGTATTTT.

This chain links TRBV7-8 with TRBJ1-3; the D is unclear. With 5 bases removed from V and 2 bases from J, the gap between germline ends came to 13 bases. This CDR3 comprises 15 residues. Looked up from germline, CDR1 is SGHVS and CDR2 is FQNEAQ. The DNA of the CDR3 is TGTGCCAGCAGCGCCCAAAGGCTAGCTGGAAACACCATATATTTT. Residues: CASSAQRLAGNTIYF.

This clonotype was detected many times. CDR3 DNA sequence: TGCAGCGTTGCGGGACTAGCGGGGGAGCCAGGAAATGAGCAGTTCTTC. This translates into CSVAGLAGEPGNEQFF. The chain employs TRBV29-1 and TRBJ2-1, with 14 bases fitting TRBD2. In germline, CDR1 is SQVTM, CDR2 ANQGSEA. With 4 bases clipped from V and 7 bases from J, the junction kept 9 bases outside the gene matches. This CDR3 has 16 residues.

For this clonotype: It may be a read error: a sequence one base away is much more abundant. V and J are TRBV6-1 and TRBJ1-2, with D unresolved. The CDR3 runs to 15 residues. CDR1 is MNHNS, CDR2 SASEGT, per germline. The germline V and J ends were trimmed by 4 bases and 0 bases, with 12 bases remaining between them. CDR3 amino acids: CASSAHGYSNYGYTF. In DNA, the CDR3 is TGTGCCAGCAGTGCACACGGCTACTCTAACTATGGCTACACCTTC.

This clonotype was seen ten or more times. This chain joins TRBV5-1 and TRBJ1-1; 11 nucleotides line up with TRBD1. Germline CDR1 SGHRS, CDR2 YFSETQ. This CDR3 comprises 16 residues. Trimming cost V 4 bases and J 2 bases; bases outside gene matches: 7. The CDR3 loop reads CASSIRTGGINTEAFF. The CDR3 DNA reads TGCGCCAGCAGCATCAGGACAGGGGGCATTAACACTGAAGCTTTCTTT.

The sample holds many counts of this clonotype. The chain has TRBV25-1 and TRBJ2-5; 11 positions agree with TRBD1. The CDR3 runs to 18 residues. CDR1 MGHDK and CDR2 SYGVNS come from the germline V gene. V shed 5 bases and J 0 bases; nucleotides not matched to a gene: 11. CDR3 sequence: CASSTTRGGQGDQETQYF. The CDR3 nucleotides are TGTGCCAGCAGTACCACTCGGGGGGGACAGGGGGACCAAGAGACCCAGTACTTC.

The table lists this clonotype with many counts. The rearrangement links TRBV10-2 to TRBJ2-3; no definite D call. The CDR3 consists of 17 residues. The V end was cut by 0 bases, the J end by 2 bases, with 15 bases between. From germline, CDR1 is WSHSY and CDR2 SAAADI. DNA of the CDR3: TGCGCCAGCAGTGAGTCCAGACTCACAGTATCCACAGATACGCAGTATTTT. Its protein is CASSESRLTVSTDTQYF.

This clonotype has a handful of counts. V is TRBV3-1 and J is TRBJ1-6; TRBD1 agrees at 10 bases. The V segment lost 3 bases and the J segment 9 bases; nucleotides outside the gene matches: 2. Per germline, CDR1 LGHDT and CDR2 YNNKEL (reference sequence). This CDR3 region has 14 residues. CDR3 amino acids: CASSQGQGFSPLHF. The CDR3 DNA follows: TGTGCCAGCAGCCAGGGACAGGGGTTTTCACCCCTCCACTTT.

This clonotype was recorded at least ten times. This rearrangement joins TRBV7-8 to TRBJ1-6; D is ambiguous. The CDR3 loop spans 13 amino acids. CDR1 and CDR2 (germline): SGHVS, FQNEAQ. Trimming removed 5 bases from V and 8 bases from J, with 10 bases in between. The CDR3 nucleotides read TGTGCCAGCAGCCACACCGCTGATTCACCCCTCCACTTT. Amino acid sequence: CASSHTADSPLHF.

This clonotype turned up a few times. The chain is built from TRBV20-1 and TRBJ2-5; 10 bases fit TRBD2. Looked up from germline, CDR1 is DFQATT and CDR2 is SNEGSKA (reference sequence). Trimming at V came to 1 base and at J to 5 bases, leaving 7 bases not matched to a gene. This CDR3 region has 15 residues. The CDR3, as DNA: TGCAGTGCTAGAGGCCTAGCGGGAGTGGAGGAGACCCAGTACTTC. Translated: CSARGLAGVEETQYF.

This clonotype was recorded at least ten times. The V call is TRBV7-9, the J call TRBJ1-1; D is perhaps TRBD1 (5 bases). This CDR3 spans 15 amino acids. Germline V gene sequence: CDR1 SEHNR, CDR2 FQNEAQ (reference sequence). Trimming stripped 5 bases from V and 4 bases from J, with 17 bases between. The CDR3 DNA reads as TGTGCCAGCAGCCTAACGGGGCAGGGTTTCACTGAAGCTTTCTTT. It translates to CASSLTGQGFTEAFF.

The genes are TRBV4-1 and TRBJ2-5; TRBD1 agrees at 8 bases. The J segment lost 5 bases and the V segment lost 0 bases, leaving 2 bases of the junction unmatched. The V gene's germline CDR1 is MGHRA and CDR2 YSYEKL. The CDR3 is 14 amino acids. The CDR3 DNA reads TGCGCCAGCAGCCAAGATGACAGGGGTGAGACCCAGTACTTC. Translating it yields CASSQDDRGETQYF.

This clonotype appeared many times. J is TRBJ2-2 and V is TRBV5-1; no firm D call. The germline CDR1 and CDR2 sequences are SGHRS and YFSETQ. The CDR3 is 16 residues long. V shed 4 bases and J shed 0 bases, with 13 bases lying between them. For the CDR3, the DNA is TGCGCCAGCAGCCTCTATAGTAGGGCGAACACCGGGGAGCTGTTTTTT. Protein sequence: CASSLYSRANTGELFF.

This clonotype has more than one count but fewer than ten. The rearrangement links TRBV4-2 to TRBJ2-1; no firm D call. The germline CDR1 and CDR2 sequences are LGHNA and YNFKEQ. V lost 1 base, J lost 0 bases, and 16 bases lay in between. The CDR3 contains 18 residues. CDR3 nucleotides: TGTGCCAGCAGCCAAGTCCACGTAAAGGGTAGCTCCTACAATGAGCAGTTCTTC. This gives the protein CASSQVHVKGSSYNEQFF.